These T cell receptor beta chains were read from a single sample in a study of OX40 agonist ivuxolimab in advanced cancers. The repertoire was sequenced with immunoSEQ multiplex PCR; TCRdb's copy has only in-frame clones and lacks some. The repertoire has fewer than 6,000 clones, about nine tenths of them found once; the top ten carry over 35%. The sample was CD4+ or CD8+ T cells sorted from blood, taken in a trial of the OX40 agonist ivuxolimab. Receptors originate from an adult with an advanced solid tumor such as melanoma, head and neck, liver or kidney cancer. Each CDR3 is given with its conserved first and last residue. Each record gives: J gene, D gene, clone size, V gene, CDR3 DNA, CDR3 protein. The D gene is left open where the match is weak. Some rows mark clone size as missing; the rest say once, few, many or name a class of expanded clone.

TRBJ1-2 | - | - | TRBV4-1 | TGCGCCAGCAGCCAAGGTGAGGGAGGGGATGGCTACACCTTC | CASSQGEGGDGYTF
TRBJ1-3 | TRBD1 | once | TRBV5-1 | TGCGCCAGCAGCTTGGTTCCAGGGGGAAGTGGAAACACCATATATTTT | CASSLVPGGSGNTIYF
TRBJ2-1 | - | - | TRBV5-1 | TGCGCCAGCAGCATGACGGACTACAATGAGCAGTTCTTC | CASSMTDYNEQFF
TRBJ1-1 | - | - | TRBV4-1 | TGCGCCAGCAGCCAAGATACTGAAGCTTTCTTT | CASSQDTEAFF
TRBJ1-1 | TRBD1 | - | TRBV7-8 | TGTGCCAGCACCACAGGGGGGGATACTGAAGCTTTCTTT | CASTTGGDTEAFF
TRBJ2-5 | - | - | TRBV25-1 | TGTGCCAGCAATAAGGGGGAGACCCAGTACTTC | CASNKGETQYF
TRBJ2-5 | - | - | TRBV14 | TGTGCCAGCAGCCAGGTCACTAGGCAAGAGACCCAGTACTTC | CASSQVTRQETQYF
TRBJ1-3 | TRBD1 | - | TRBV9 | TGTGCCAGCAACCTGAATCCCACCCAGGGGGCATCTGGAAACACCATATATTTT | CASNLNPTQGASGNTIYF
TRBJ2-1 | - | - | TRBV27 | TGTGCCAGCAGGGAGGAAGCGTTATACAATGAGCAGTTCTTC | CASREEALYNEQFF
TRBJ2-7 | - | once | TRBV19 | TGTGCCAGTAGTGCTAGGACAACCTACGAGCAGTACTTC | CASSARTTYEQYF
TRBJ1-2 | - | - | TRBV10-3 | TGTGCCATCAGTGCACAGGGCGGTGAGGATGGCTACACCTTC | CAISAQGGEDGYTF
TRBJ2-5 | TRBD1 | - | TRBV6-6 | TGTGCCATCCTGACAGGGCCGGGCCAAGAGACCCAGTACTTC | CAILTGPGQETQYF
TRBJ2-1 | - | - | TRBV27 | TGTGCCAGCAGTTCCGGGACTTTCTACAATGAGCAGTTCTTC | CASSSGTFYNEQFF
TRBJ1-4 | - | - | TRBV7-8 | TGTGCCAGCAGACTTAGGGGGGGTTCGGATGAAAAACTGTTTTTT | CASRLRGGSDEKLFF
TRBJ1-2 | TRBD1 | - | TRBV27 | TGTGCCAGCAGTTCAAGGGGGCTTTTCTATGGCTACACCTTC | CASSSRGLFYGYTF
TRBJ1-2 | - | - | TRBV7-9 | TGTGCCAGCAGCTTAGGGGACAACTATGGCTACACCTTC | CASSLGDNYGYTF
TRBJ2-1 | - | - | TRBV2 | TGTGCCGGCCACTCTGGCAATGAGCAGTTCTTC | CAGHSGNEQFF
TRBJ2-7 | TRBD2 | - | TRBV10-2 | TGCGCCAGCAGTGAGGGGGGACTAGCGGGAGGGACATCCTACGAGCAGTACTTC | CASSEGGLAGGTSYEQYF
TRBJ2-7 | TRBD2 | - | TRBV10-3 | TGTGCCATCAGTGGAGCGGGAGGTACCTACGAGCAGTACTTC | CAISGAGGTYEQYF
TRBJ1-2 | TRBD1 | - | TRBV13 | TGTGCCAGCAGCCCCCCGGGACAGGGGACGGATGGCTACACCTTC | CASSPPGQGTDGYTF
TRBJ1-1 | - | - | TRBV6-1 | TGTGCCAGCAGTGTTTCTACGGGGGATTTAACCAACACTGAAGCTTTCTTT | CASSVSTGDLTNTEAFF
TRBJ1-3 | - | - | TRBV7-5 | TGTGCCAGCACGGACCTATCTGGAAACACCATATATTTT | CASTDLSGNTIYF
TRBJ1-2 | - | few | TRBV28 | TGTGCCAGCAGTTTACCCGGGGGCGCGAGGGGCTACACCTTC | CASSLPGGARGYTF
TRBJ2-1 | - | - | TRBV12-5 | TGTGCTAGTGGTTTGGTTGTGGGAGACGGGATCTACAATGAGCAGTTCTTC | CASGLVVGDGIYNEQFF
TRBJ2-1 | - | - | TRBV6-1 | TGTGCCAGCAGCGAAAGCGGAGCAGCGAATGAGCAGTTCTTC | CASSESGAANEQFF
TRBJ2-2 | - | - | TRBV9 | TGTGCCAGCAGCGCCCGCCCAAGGGCTGGGGGTAACACCGGGGAGCTGTTTTTT | CASSARPRAGGNTGELFF
TRBJ1-1 | - | - | TRBV19 | TGTGCCAGTAGTATCAGAGAGCATGTGGAAGCTTTCTTT | CASSIREHVEAFF
TRBJ1-5 | - | - | TRBV5-8 | TGTGCCAGCAGCAATCCCCCCAGGGCACTATGTCAGCCCCAGCATTTT | CASSNPPRALCQPQHF
TRBJ2-7 | - | - | TRBV28 | TGTGCCAGCAGTTTCGCGGAGTCCTACGAGCAGTACTTC | CASSFAESYEQYF
TRBJ2-3 | - | - | TRBV7-9 | TGTGCCAGCAGCCTTTCGGGGGGGACAGCGAGAATAACAGATACGCAGTATTTT | CASSLSGGTARITDTQYF
TRBJ1-3 | - | - | TRBV6-4 | TGTGCCAGCGGGGGCTCTGGAAACACCATATATTTT | CASGGSGNTIYF
TRBJ2-5 | - | - | TRBV29-1 | TGCAGCGTTGTGCCCCAAGAGACCCAGTACTTC | CSVVPQETQYF